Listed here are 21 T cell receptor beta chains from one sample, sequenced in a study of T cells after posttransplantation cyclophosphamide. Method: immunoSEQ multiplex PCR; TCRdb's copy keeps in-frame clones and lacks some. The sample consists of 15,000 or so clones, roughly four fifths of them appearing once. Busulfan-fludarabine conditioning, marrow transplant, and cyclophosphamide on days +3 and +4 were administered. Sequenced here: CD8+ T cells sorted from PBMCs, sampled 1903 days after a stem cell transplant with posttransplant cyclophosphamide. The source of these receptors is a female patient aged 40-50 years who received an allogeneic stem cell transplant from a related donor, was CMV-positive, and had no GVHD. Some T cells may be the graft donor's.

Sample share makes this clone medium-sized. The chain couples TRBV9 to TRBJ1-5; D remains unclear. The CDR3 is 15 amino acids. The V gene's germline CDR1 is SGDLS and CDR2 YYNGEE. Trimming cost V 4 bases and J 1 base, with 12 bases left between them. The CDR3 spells CASSSEGLSNQPQHF. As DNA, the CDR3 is TGTGCCAGCAGCTCGGAGGGTTTGAGCAATCAGCCCCAGCATTTT.

The CDR3 loop reads CASSPYTGLTEAFF. As DNA, the CDR3 is TGTGCCAGCAGCCCCTACACAGGGCTCACTGAAGCTTTCTTT. The V gene is TRBV27, the J gene TRBJ1-1; D might be TRBD1 (6 bases). Germline CDR1 is MNHEY and CDR2 is SMNVEV (reference sequence). The CDR3 runs 14 residues. The V end was cut by 6 bases, the J end by 4 bases, with 15 bases between.

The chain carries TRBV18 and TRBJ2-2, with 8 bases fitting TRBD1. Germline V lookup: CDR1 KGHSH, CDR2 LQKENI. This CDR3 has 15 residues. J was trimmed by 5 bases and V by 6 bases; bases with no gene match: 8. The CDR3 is CASSQDRGWTGELFF. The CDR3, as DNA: TGTGCCAGCTCGCAAGACAGGGGCTGGACCGGGGAGCTGTTTTTT.

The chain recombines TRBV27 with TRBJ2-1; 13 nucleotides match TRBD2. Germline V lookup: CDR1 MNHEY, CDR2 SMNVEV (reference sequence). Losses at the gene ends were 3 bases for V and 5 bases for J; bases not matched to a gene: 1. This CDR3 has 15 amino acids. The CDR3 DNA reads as TGTGCCAGCAGTTTGACTAGCGGGGGGAACAATGAGCAGTTCTTC. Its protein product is CASSLTSGGNNEQFF.

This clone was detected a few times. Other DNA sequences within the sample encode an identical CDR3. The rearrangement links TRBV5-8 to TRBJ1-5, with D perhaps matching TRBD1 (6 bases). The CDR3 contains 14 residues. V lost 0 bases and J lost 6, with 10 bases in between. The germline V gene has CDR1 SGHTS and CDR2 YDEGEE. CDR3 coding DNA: TGTGCCAGCAGCTTGGGGGGGCTGGGTCAGCCCCAGCATTTT. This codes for CASSLGGLGQPQHF.

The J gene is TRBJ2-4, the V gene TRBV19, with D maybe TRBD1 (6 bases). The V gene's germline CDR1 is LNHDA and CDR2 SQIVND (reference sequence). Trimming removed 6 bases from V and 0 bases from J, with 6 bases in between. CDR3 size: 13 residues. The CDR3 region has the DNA TGTGCCAGTAGACAGGGAGCCAAAAACATTCAGTACTTC. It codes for CASRQGAKNIQYF.

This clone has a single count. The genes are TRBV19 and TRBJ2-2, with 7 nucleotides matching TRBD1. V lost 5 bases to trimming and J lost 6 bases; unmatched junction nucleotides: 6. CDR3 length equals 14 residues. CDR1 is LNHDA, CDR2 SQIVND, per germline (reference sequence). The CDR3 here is CASSDRVVPGELFF. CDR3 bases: TGTGCCAGTAGTGACAGGGTTGTTCCCGGGGAGCTGTTTTTT. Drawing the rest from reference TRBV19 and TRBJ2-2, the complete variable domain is DGGITQSPKYLFRKEGQNVTLSCEQNLNHDAMYWYRQDPGQGLRLIYYSQIVNDFQKGDIAEGYSVSREKKESFPLTVTSAQKNPTAFYLCASSDRVVPGELFFGEGSRLTVL.

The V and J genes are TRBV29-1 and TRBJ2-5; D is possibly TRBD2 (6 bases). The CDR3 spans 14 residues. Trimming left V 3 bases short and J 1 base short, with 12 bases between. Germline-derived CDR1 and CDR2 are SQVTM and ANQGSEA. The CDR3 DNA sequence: TGCAGCGTTGACTCGGGCGGGGTCCAAGAGACCCAGTACTTC. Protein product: CSVDSGGVQETQYF.

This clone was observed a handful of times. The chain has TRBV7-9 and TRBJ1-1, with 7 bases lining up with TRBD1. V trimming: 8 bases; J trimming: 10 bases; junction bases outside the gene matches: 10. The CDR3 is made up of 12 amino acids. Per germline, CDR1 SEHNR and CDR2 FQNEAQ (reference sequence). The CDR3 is CASHRGVSSAFF. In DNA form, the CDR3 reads TGTGCCAGCCACAGGGGAGTGAGTTCAGCTTTCTTT.

The CDR3 nucleotides read TGTGCCAGCAGCTTAAGAGGGACCGGGGAGCTGTTTTTT. The encoded protein is CASSLRGTGELFF. The chain carries TRBV11-2 and TRBJ2-2; D might be TRBD2 (5 bases). This CDR3 is built from 13 residues. V was cut by 2 bases and J by 5 bases, with 6 bases left in between. CDR1 SGHAT and CDR2 FQNNGV come from the germline V gene.

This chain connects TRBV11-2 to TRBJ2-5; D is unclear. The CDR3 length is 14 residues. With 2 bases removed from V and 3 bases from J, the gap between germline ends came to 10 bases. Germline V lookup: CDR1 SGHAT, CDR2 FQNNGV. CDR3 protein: CASSLKPAEETQYF. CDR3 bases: TGTGCCAGCAGCTTAAAGCCCGCGGAAGAGACCCAGTACTTC. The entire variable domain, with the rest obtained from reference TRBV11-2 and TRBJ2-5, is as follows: EAGVAQSPRYKIIEKRQSVAFWCNPISGHATLYWYQQILGQGPKLLIQFQNNGVVDDSQLPKDRFSAERLKGVDSTLKIQPAKLEDSAVYLCASSLKPAEETQYFGPGTRLLVL.

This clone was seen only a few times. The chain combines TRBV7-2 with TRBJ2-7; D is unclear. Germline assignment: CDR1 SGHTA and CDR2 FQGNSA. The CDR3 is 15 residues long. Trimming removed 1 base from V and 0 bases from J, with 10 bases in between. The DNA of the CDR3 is TGTGCCAGCAGCTTAGGGCTGGGCAGCTCCTACGAGCAGTACTTC. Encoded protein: CASSLGLGSSYEQYF.

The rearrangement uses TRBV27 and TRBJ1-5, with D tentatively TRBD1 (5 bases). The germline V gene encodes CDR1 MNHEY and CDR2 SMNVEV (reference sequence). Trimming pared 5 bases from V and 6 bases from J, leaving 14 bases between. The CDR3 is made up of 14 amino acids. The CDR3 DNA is TGTGCCAGCAGTCCAGGGTACGGCGGTCAGCCCCAGCATTTT. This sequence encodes CASSPGYGGQPQHF.

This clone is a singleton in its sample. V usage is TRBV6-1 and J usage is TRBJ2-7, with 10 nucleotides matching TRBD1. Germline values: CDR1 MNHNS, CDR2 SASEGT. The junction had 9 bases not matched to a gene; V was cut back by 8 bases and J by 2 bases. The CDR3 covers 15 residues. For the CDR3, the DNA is TGTGCCAGCCTTGGATTCGGGACAGGGGCCTACGAGCAGTACTTC. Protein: CASLGFGTGAYEQYF.

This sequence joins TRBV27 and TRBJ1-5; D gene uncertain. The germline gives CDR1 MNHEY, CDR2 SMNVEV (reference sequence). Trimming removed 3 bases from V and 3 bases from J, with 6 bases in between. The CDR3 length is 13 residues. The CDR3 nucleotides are TGTGCCAGCAGTTTTGGCAACAATCAGCCCCAGCATTTT. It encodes CASSFGNNQPQHF.

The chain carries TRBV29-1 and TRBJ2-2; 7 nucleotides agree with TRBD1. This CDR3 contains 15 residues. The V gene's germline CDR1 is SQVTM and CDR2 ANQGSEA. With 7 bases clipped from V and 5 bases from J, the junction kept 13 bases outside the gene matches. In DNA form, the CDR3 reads TGCAGCGCGTATACTACAGGGGAAGGGACCGGGGAGCTGTTTTTT. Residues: CSAYTTGEGTGELFF.

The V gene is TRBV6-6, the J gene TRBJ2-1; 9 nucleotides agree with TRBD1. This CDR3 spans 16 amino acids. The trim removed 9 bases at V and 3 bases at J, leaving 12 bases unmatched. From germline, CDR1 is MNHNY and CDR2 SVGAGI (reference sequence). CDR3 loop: CASHDLGQGNYNEQFF. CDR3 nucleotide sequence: TGTGCCAGTCACGACCTTGGACAGGGGAACTACAATGAGCAGTTCTTC.

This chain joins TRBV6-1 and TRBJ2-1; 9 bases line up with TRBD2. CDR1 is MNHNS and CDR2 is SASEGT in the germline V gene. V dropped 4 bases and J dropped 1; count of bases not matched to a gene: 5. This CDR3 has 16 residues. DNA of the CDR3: TGTGCCAGCAGTGTGTTTCTAGCGGGGTCCTACAATGAGCAGTTCTTC. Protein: CASSVFLAGSYNEQFF.

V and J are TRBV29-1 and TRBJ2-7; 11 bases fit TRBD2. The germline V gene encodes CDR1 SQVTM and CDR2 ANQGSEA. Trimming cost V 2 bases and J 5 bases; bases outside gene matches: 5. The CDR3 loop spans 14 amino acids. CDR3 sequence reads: CSVEKLAGGDEQYF. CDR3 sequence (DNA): TGCAGCGTTGAAAAGCTAGCGGGAGGAGACGAGCAGTACTTC.

The CDR3 is CASSSGSSYNEQFF. CDR3 DNA sequence: TGTGCCAGCAGTTCCGGTAGCTCCTACAATGAGCAGTTCTTC. This chain connects TRBV6-6 to TRBJ2-1; D is unclear. Trimming left V 4 bases short and J 0 bases short, with 7 bases between. The V gene's germline CDR1 is MNHNY and CDR2 SVGAGI (reference sequence). The CDR3 is 14 residues long.

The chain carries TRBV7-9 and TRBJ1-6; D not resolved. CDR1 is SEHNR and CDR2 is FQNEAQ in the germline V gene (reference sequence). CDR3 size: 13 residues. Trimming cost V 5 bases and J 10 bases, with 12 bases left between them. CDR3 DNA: TGTGCCAGCAGCCCGGGTGACGTATCACCCCTCCACTTT. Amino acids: CASSPGDVSPLHF.